The present T cell receptor (beta chain) was sequenced within a study of molecular identifiers for immune sequencing clone quantification. Study outcomes and limitations: Spiked Jurkat TCR RNA equal to one cell could reportedly be picked out among some 1 million naive cells. Over 98% of effector molecules, yet under 1% of naive-cell molecules, were held by clones above 20 RNA copies.

In regard to this clonotype: Its antigen remains unidentified.

TCR libraries were built in bulk with a published protocol and specific TCR primers. MiXCR, run by TCRdb on the PCR reads, gives a single entry per CDR3 protein. The sample includes hundreds of thousands of distinct CDR3 sequences, roughly 27% seen only once; the top ten take 0.78%. Sequencing libraries of naive CD8 cells derived from approximately 22,000 to 940,000 sorted cells with 10%, 30% or 50% RNA. The CDR3 spans 12 residues. Germline CDR1 and CDR2: MNHEY and SMNVEV (reference sequence). V lost 10 bases and J lost 3, with 10 bases in between. This TCR came from a human donor in good health. Some libraries in this study had Jurkat cell RNA spiked in. The sequenced sample was naive CD8+ T cells from blood, with Jurkat cell RNA spiked in. Indicated subset: FACS-sorted CD8+CD4-CCR7+CD45RA+ naive T cells. The rearrangement uses TRBV27 and TRBJ2-1; D remains unclear. The CDR3 is CATRTLYNEQFF. The CDR3 DNA is TGTGCCACCAGGACCCTCTACAATGAGCAGTTCTTC.